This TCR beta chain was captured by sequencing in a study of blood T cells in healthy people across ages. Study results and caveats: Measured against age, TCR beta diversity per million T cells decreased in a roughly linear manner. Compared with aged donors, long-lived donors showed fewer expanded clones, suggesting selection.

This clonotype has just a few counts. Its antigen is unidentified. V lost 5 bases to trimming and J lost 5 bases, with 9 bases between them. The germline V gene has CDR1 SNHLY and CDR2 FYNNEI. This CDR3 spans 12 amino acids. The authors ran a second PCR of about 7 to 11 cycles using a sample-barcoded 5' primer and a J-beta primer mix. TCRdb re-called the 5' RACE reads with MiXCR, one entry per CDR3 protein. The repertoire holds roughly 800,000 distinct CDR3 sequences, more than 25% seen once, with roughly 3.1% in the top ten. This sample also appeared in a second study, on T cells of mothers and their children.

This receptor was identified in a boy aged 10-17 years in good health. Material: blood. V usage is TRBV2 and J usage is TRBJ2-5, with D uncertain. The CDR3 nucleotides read TGTGCCAGCAGTTCCCAGGTGGAGACCCAGTACTTC. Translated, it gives CASSSQVETQYF.